This T cell receptor (beta chain) derives from a study of shared clonotypes between healthy human individuals. The CDR3 runs to 15 residues. Germline V lookup: CDR1 KGHSH, CDR2 LQKENI. V gave up 0 bases and J gave up 3 bases, with 11 bases separating them. Study results and caveats: It was the non-shared clonotypes that had lower generation probabilities than clonotypes shared by all four donors. Clonotype sharing among donors was expected to depend on sequencing depth. Donor scarcity curtailed the genetic and exposure-history diversity represented herein.

Repertoires were generated with immunoSEQ multiplex PCR, while TCRdb's copy carries only in-frame clones and drops some. The top ten clones hold around 0.13% of a sample with a few million clones, around 95% of them seen once. On this clone: The antigen is undetermined.

Material: naive CD4+ T cells sorted from blood. The subset denotes: CD45RA+ positively selected. This TCR was recovered from a man aged 18 to 30 in good health. The V gene is TRBV18, the J gene TRBJ1-1, with D possibly being TRBD1 (5 bases). CDR3 loop: CASSPPRGSDTEAFF. The CDR3 DNA reads TGTGCCAGCTCACCACCTAGGGGCTCTGACACTGAAGCTTTCTTT.